The 16 T cell receptor beta chains listed next were all sequenced from one sample in a study of molecular identifiers for immune sequencing clone quantification. Via MiXCR, TCRdb re-called the PCR reads, giving one row per CDR3 protein. Altogether 9,500 to 15,000 distinct CDR3 sequences are present, 18% being singletons, with the ten largest covering about 1.5%. Sequencing was done on a sample of naive CD8+ T cells from blood, with Jurkat cell RNA spiked in. As for subset: FACS-sorted CD8+CD4-CCR7+CD45RA+ naive T cells. The source is a human donor in good health. Some libraries in this study had Jurkat cell RNA spiked in.

About this clonotype itself: One end of the junction fails to match germline, which may point to a read error. The chain uses TRBV28 and TRBJ1-1, with D tentatively TRBD1 (5 bases). The V gene's germline CDR1 is MDHEN and CDR2 SYDVKM. This CDR3 comprises 14 residues. The CDR3 is CACRAPGGDPEAFF. The CDR3 DNA follows: TGTGCCTGCAGAGCACCAGGAGGGGATCCTGAAGCTTTCTTT. Full variable domain (outside the CDR3, taken from reference TRBV28 and TRBJ1-1): DVKVTQSSRYLVKRTGEKVFLECVQDMDHENMFWYRQDPGLGLRLIYFSYDVKMKEKGDIPEGYSVSREKKERFSLILESASTNQTSMYLCACRAPGGDPEAFFGQGTRLTVV.

This clonotype is classed as medium-sized. V usage is TRBV4-1 and J usage is TRBJ2-1; TRBD2 might be the D (5 bases). This CDR3 is 12 amino acids long. CDR1 and CDR2 (germline): MGHRA, YSYEKL. V lost 0 bases and J 12 bases, leaving 9 bases between the germline ends. The CDR3 bases are TGCGCCAGCAGCCAAGATAACCGGGGGCAGTTCTTC. Translating it yields CASSQDNRGQFF.

By share, this clonotype counts as medium-sized. CDR3: CASSSWTINTGELFF. The CDR3 DNA follows: TGTGCCAGCAGCTCATGGACTATAAACACCGGGGAGCTGTTTTTT. The gene calls are TRBV11-2 and TRBJ2-2, with D possibly TRBD2 on 6 matching bases. The CDR3 is 15 amino acids. Trimming took 4 bases from V and 2 from J, leaving 11 bases between them. Germline loops: CDR1 SGHAT, CDR2 FQNNGV.

This clonotype was counted only a few times. A much larger clone differs by one base, so this may be a read error. The CDR3 loop reads CASSLDRLGSELFF. For the CDR3, the DNA is TGCGCCAGCAGCTTGGACAGGTTGGGAAGTGAGCTGTTCTTC. The chain uses TRBV5-1 and TRBJ2-1, with D perhaps matching TRBD1 (5 bases). Looked up from germline, CDR1 is SGHRS and CDR2 is YFSETQ. This CDR3 has 14 amino acids.

This clonotype was counted at least ten times. J is TRBJ2-7 and V is TRBV19; TRBD1 matches 7 bases. The CDR3 has 14 residues. V shed 6 bases, J shed 5 bases, and the junction held 10 bases outside the gene matches. Germline V gene data show CDR1 as LNHDA and CDR2 as SQIVND (reference sequence). The CDR3 bases are TGTGCCAGTAGCACCCGGACAGGTTACCACGAGCAGTACTTC. This gives the protein CASSTRTGYHEQYF.

Concerning this clonotype itself: A clone one base away is much larger, so this may be a read error. The V and J genes are TRBV2 and TRBJ2-5, with TRBD2 matching 14 bases. Germline V gene lookup returns CDR1 SNHLY and CDR2 FYNNEI. CDR3 length equals 19 residues. The CDR3 sequence is CAGSAGLAGVYYGQETQYF. The CDR3 bases are TGTGCCGGCAGTGCGGGACTAGCGGGAGTCTATTATGGCCAAGAGACCCAGTACTTC.

In regard to this clonotype: A much larger clone differs by one base, so this may be a read error. V gene TRBV3-1 combines with J gene TRBJ1-6; D is unclear. Germline V gene lookup returns CDR1 LGHDT and CDR2 YNNKEL (reference sequence). The CDR3 spans 12 residues. The CDR3 DNA reads as TGTGCCAGCAGCCAGATTAATTCACCCTTCCACTTT. Encoded protein: CASSQINSPFHF.

This clonotype is classed as medium-sized. This rearrangement joins TRBV7-9 to TRBJ2-1, with no clear D. The CDR3 consists of 14 residues. Per the germline V gene, CDR1 is SEHNR and CDR2 is FQNEAQ (reference sequence). Trimming removed 7 bases from V and 8 bases from J, with 18 bases in between. The CDR3 protein is CASMENRLGDEQFF. As DNA, the CDR3 is TGTGCCAGCATGGAGAACCGGCTTGGGGATGAGCAGTTCTTC.

This clonotype was seen ten or more times. CDR3 nucleotides: TGTGCCAGCAGCAAACGGGGAGGGCTAGCGGGAGGATCCACAGATACGCAGTATTTT. It specifies CASSKRGGLAGGSTDTQYF. The gene calls are TRBV21-1 and TRBJ2-3; TRBD2, as called in the table, went unchecked against the DNA. TRBV21-1 is listed as a pseudogene. The CDR3 length is 19 residues.

Details on this clonotype: This may come from a read error, since a much larger clone is one base off. The CDR3 is CASSSGASYGQYF. For the CDR3, the DNA is TGTGCCAGCAGCTCAGGGGCTAGCTACGGGCAGTACTTC. The chain uses TRBV7-9 and TRBJ2-7; a possible D gene is TRBD1 (6 bases). This CDR3 has 13 residues. The germline V gene encodes CDR1 SEHNR and CDR2 FQNEAQ (reference sequence).

A remark on this clonotype: Being one base from a much bigger clone, this may be a read error. This sequence joins TRBV9 and TRBJ2-5; 7 bases agree with TRBD1. Germline values: CDR1 SGDLS, CDR2 YYNGEE. The CDR3 spans 15 residues. V lost 4 bases to trimming and J lost 5 bases; unmatched junction nucleotides: 11. As DNA, the CDR3 is TGTGCCAGCAGCACACAGGGGTCGGTCCTGGAGACCCAGTACTTC. It specifies CASSTQGSVLETQYF.

This clonotype is deemed medium-sized. CDR3 sequence (DNA): TGCAGTGCTAGAGATATGCAGGAGGGGACCGGGGAGCTGTTTTTT. Translation gives CSARDMQEGTGELFF. The genes are TRBV20-1 and TRBJ2-2; D might be TRBD2 (6 bases). V lost 0 bases and J 5 bases, leaving 13 bases between the germline ends. From germline, CDR1 is DFQATT and CDR2 SNEGSKA (reference sequence). This CDR3 is built from 15 residues.

This clonotype came up many times. Without the conserved terminal phenylalanine or tryptophan, this CDR3 likely stems from a read error. The DNA is omitted, as the CDR3 cannot be located on it reliably, and the CDR3 follows TCRdb's listing. This CDR3 reads CATSADSI. The gene calls are TRBV28 and TRBJ1-5. Both ends counted, the CDR3 spans 8 residues. Germline CDR1 and CDR2: MDHEN and SYDVKM.

CDR3 loop: CATSEGLRTGELFF. The CDR3 DNA reads TGTGCCACCAGCGAGGGCCTCCGGACCGGGGAGCTGTTTTTT. The chain has TRBV24-1 and TRBJ2-2, with D possibly matching TRBD2 (5 bases). Germline assignment: CDR1 KGHDR and CDR2 SFDVKD. The CDR3 extends over 14 amino acids. V was pared by 7 bases and J by 5 bases, with 13 bases between.

There are many counts of this clonotype. The chain employs TRBV9 and TRBJ2-1, with TRBD2 identical over 7 bases. Germline V gene sequence: CDR1 SGDLS, CDR2 YYNGEE. After removal of 7 bases from V and 5 bases from J, the junction contained 6 bases not matched to a gene. There are 13 residues in the CDR3. The CDR3 sequence is CASSRAGDNEQFF. CDR3 coding DNA: TGTGCCAGCTCCCGGGCGGGAGACAATGAGCAGTTCTTC.

Note on this clonotype: Being one base from a much bigger clone, this may be a read error. The chain is built from TRBV13 and TRBJ1-2; D gene unclear. Per germline, CDR1 PRHDT and CDR2 FYEKMQ (reference sequence). Trimming removed 5 bases from V and 12 bases from J, with 19 bases in between. This CDR3 is 13 amino acids long. The CDR3 nucleotides read TGTGCCAGCAGCCCGCGTCTGCTGGACCGGGACACCTTC. It translates to CASSPRLLDRDTF.